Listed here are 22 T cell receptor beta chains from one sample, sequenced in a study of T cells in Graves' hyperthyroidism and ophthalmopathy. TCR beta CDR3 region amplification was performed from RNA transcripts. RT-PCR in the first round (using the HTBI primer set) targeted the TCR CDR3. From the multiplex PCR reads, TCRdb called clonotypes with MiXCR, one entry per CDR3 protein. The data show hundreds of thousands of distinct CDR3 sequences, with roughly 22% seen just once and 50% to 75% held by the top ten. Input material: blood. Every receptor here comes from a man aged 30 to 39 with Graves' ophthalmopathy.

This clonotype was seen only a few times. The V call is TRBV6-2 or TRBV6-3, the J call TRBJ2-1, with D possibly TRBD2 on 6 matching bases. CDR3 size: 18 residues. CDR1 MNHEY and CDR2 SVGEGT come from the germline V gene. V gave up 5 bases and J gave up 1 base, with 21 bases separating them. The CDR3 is CASSHLDLATYSYNEQFF. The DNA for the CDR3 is TGTGCCAGCAGTCACCTCGATCTAGCGACCTATTCCTACAATGAGCAGTTCTTC.

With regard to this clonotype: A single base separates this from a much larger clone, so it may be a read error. CDR3 loop: CASSLHEGAGRETQYF. CDR3 nucleotides: TGTGCCAGCAGTCTTCATGAGGGCGCGGGTAGAGAGACCCAGTACTTC. The chain carries TRBV27 and TRBJ2-5, with D perhaps matching TRBD2 (5 bases). The CDR3 has 16 amino acids. Looked up from germline, CDR1 is MNHEY and CDR2 is SMNVEV (reference sequence). V dropped 5 bases and J dropped 4 bases, with 20 bases sitting between them.

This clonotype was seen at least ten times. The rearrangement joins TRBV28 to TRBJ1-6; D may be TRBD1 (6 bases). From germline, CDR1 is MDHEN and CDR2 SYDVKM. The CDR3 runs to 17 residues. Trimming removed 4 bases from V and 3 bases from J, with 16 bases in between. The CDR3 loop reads CASSSGQKAGYNSPLHF. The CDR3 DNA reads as TGTGCCAGCAGTTCCGGACAGAAAGCTGGCTATAATTCACCCCTCCACTTT.

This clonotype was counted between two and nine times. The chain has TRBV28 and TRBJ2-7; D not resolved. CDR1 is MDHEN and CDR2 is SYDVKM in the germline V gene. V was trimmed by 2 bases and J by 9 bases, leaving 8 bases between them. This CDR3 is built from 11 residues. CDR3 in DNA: TGTGCCAGCAGTTTAAGGTCGGGGCAGTACTTC. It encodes CASSLRSGQYF. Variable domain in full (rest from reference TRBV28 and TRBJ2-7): DVKVTQSSRYLVKRTGEKVFLECVQDMDHENMFWYRQDPGLGLRLIYFSYDVKMKEKGDIPEGYSVSREKKERFSLILESASTNQTSMYLCASSLRSGQYFGPGTRLTVT.

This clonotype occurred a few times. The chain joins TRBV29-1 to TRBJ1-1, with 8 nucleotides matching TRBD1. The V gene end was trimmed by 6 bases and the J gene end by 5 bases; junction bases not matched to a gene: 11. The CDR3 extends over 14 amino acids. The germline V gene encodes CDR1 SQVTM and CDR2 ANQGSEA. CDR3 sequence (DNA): TGCAGCGTGGGGTTGACAGGGGTTGGGACTGAAGCTTTCTTT. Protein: CSVGLTGVGTEAFF.

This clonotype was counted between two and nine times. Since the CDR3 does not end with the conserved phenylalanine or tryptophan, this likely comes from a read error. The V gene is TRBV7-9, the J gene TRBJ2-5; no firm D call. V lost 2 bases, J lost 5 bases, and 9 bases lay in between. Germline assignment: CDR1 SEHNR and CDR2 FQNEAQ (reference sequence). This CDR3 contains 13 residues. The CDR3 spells CASSLYASETQYL. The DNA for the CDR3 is TGTGCCAGCAGCTTATATGCGTCGGAGACCCAGTACCTC.

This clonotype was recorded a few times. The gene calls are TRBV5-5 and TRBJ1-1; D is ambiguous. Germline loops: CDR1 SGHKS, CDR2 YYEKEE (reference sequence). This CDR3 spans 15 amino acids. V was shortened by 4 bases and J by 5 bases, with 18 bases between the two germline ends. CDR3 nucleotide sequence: TGTGCCAGCAGCCAAGGCAGGTTTGGGCGGACTGAAGCTTTCTTT. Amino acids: CASSQGRFGRTEAFF.

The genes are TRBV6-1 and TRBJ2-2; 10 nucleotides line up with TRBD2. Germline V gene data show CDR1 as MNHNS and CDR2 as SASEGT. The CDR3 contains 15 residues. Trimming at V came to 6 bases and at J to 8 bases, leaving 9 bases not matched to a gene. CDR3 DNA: TGTGCCAGCAGATCCGGGACTAGCGACAGGGGGGAGCTGTTTTTT. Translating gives CASRSGTSDRGELFF.

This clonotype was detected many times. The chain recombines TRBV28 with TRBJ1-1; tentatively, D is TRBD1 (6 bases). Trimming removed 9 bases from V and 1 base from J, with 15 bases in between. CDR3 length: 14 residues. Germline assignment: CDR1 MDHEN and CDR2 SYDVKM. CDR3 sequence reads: CASTGAGANTEAFF. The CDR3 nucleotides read TGTGCCAGTACGGGGGCAGGCGCGAACACTGAAGCTTTCTTT. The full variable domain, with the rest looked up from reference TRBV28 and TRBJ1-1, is DVKVTQSSRYLVKRTGEKVFLECVQDMDHENMFWYRQDPGLGLRLIYFSYDVKMKEKGDIPEGYSVSREKKERFSLILESASTNQTSMYLCASTGAGANTEAFFGQGTRLTVV.

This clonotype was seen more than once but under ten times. In nucleotides, the CDR3 is TGTGCCAGCAGTCCACCATCCTACCGGCGGAGGGGGCAGTCTGGAAACACCATATATTTT. Residues: CASSPPSYRRRGQSGNTIYF. This rearrangement joins TRBV28 to TRBJ1-3; TRBD1 aligns across 7 bases. Per germline, CDR1 MDHEN and CDR2 SYDVKM. Germline trimming cut 5 bases from V and 1 base from J; bases unmatched to any gene: 20. This CDR3 region has 20 residues.

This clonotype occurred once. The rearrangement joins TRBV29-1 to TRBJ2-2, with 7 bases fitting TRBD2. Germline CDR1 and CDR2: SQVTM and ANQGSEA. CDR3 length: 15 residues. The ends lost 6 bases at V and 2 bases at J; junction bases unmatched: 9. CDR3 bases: TGCAGCGTGCCGAGGGAGGGCCTTAACACCGGGGAGCTGTTTTTT. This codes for CSVPREGLNTGELFF.

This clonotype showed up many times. The CDR3 here is CASSRDYSAKNIQYF. DNA of the CDR3: TGTGCCAGCAGCCGGGACTACTCAGCCAAAAACATTCAGTACTTC. The V and J genes are TRBV7-2 and TRBJ2-4; TRBD2 aligns across 7 bases. CDR1 SGHTA and CDR2 FQGNSA come from the germline V gene. The CDR3 loop spans 15 amino acids. The V and J ends lost 5 bases and 0 bases, in that order; junction bases with no gene match: 4.

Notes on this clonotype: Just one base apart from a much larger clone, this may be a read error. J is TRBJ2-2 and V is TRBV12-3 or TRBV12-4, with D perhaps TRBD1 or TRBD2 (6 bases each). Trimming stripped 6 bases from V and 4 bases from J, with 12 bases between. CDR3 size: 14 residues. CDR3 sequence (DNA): TGTGCCAGCAGGACACAGGGAGGCACCGGGGAGCTGTTTTTT. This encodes CASRTQGGTGELFF.

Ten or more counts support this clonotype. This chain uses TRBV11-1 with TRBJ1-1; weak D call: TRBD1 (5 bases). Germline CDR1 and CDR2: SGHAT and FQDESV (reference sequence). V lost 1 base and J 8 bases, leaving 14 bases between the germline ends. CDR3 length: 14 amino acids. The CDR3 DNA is TGTGCCAGCAGCTTAGAGACGGGAGGGGCCGAAGCTTTCTTT. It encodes CASSLETGGAEAFF.

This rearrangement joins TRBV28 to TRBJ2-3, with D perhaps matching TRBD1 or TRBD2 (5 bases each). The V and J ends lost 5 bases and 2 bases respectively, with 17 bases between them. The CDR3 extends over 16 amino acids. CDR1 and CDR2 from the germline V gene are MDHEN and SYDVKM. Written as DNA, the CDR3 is TGTGCCAGCAGTGATTCAGGGTGGGGGTACACAGATACGCAGTATTTT. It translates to CASSDSGWGYTDTQYF. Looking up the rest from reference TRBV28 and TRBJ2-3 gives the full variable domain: DVKVTQSSRYLVKRTGEKVFLECVQDMDHENMFWYRQDPGLGLRLIYFSYDVKMKEKGDIPEGYSVSREKKERFSLILESASTNQTSMYLCASSDSGWGYTDTQYFGPGTRLTVL.

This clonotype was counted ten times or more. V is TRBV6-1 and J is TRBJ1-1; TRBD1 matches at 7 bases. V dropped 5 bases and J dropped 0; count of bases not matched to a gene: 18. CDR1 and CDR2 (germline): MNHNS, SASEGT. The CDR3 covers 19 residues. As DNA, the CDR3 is TGTGCCAGCAGTTATGTGTATGGGACAGACGGGATTATGAACACTGAAGCTTTCTTT. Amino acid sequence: CASSYVYGTDGIMNTEAFF.

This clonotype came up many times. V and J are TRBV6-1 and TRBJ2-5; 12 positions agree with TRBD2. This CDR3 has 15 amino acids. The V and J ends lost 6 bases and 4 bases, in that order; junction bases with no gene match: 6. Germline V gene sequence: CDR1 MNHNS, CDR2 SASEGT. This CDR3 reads CASRSSGRAGETQYF. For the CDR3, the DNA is TGTGCCAGCAGGTCTAGCGGGAGGGCCGGAGAGACCCAGTACTTC.

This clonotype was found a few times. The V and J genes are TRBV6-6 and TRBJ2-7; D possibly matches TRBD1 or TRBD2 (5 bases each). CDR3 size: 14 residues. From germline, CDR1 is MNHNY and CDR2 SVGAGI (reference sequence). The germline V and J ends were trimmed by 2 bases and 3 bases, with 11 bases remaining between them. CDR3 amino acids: CASSYKRGSYEQYF. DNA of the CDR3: TGTGCCAGCAGTTACAAGAGGGGAAGCTACGAGCAGTACTTC.

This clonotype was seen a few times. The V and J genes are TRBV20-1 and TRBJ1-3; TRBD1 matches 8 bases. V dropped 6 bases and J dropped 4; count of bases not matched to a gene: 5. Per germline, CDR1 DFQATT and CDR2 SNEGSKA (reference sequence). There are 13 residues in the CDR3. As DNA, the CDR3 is TGCAGTGCATTCTGGGACAGGGGAAACACCATATATTTT. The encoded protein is CSAFWDRGNTIYF.

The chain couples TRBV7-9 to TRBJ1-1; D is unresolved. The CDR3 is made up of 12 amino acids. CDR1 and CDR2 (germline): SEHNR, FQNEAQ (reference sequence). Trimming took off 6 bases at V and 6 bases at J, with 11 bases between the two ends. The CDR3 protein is CASSAGNSEAFF. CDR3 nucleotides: TGTGCCAGCAGTGCGGGTAACTCTGAAGCTTTCTTT.

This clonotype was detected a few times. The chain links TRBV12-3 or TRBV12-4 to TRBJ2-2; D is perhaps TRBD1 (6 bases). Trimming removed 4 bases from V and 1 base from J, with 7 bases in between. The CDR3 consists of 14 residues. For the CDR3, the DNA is TGTGCCAGCAGTTGGGGGCAGAACACCGGGGAGCTGTTTTTT. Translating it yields CASSWGQNTGELFF.

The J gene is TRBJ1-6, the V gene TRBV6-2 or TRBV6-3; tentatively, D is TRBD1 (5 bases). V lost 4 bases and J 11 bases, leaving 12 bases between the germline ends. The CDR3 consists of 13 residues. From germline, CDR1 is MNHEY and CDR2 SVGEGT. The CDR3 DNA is TGTGCCAGCAGTTCCGACAGAAAAACACCCCTCCACTTT. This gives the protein CASSSDRKTPLHF.